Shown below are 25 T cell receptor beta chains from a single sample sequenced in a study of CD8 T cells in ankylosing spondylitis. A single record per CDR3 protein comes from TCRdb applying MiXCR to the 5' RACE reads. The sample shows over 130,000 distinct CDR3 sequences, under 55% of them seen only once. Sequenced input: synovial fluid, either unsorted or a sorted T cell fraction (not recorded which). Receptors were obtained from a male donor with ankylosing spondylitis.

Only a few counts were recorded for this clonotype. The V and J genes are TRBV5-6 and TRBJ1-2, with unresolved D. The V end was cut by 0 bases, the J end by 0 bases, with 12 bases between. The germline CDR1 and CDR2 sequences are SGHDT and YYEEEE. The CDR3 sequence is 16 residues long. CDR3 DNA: TGTGCCAGCAGCTTGGCCCCGGCGCATTCTAACTATGGCTACACCTTC. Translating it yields CASSLAPAHSNYGYTF.

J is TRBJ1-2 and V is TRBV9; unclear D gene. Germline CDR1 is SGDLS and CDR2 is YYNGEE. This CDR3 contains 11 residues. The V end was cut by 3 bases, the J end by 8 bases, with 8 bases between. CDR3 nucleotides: TGTGCCAGCAGCGACCTAGAGGGCTACACCTTC. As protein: CASSDLEGYTF.

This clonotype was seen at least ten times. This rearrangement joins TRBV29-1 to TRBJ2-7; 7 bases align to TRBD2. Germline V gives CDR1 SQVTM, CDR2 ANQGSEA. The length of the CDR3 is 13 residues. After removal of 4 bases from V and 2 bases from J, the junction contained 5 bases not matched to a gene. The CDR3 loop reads CSVALAEPYEQYF. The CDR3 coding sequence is TGCAGCGTTGCTCTAGCGGAACCCTACGAGCAGTACTTC.

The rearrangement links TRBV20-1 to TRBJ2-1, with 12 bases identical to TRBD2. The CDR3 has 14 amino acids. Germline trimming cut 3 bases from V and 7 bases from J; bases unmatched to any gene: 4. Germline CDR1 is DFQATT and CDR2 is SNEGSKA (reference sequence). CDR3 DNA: TGCAGTGCTAGCTCTAGCGGGGGGGCGAATGAGCAGTTCTTC. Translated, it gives CSASSSGGANEQFF.

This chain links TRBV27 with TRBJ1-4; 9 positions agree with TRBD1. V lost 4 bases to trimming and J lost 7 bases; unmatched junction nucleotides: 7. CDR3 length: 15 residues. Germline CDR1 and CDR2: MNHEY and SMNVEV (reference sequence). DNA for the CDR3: TGTGCCAGCAGTTCCCTGACAGGGGGAATTGAAAAACTGTTTTTT. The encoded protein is CASSSLTGGIEKLFF.

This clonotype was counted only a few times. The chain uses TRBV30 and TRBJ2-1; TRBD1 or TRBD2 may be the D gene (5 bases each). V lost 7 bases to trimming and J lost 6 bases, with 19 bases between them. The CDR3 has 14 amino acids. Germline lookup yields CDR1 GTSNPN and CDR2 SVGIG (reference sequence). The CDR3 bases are TGTGCCTCCTCCTCGGGGACCGCGGCCAATGAGCAGTTCTTC. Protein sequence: CASSSGTAANEQFF.

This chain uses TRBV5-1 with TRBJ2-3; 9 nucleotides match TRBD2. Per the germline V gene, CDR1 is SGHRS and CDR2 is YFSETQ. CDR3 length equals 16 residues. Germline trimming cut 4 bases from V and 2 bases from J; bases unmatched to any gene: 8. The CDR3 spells CASSISSGIITDTQYF. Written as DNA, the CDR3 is TGCGCCAGCAGCATTTCTAGCGGGATAATCACAGATACGCAGTATTTT.

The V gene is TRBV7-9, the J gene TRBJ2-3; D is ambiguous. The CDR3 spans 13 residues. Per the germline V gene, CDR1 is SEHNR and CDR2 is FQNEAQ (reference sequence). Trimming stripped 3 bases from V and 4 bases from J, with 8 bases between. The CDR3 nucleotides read TGTGCCAGCAGCTTGGGCAGGCCAGATACGCAGTATTTT. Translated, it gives CASSLGRPDTQYF. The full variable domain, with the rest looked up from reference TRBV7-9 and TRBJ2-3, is DTGVSQNPRHKITKRGQNVTFRCDPISEHNRLYWYRQTLGQGPEFLTYFQNEAQLEKSRLLSDRFSAERPKGSFSTLEIQRTEQGDSAMYLCASSLGRPDTQYFGPGTRLTVL.

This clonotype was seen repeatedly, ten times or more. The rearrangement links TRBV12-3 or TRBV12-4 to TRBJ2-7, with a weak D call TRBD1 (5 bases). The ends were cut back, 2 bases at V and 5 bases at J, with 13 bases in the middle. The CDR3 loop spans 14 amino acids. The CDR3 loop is CASSLLLTRDEQYF. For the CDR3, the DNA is TGTGCCAGCAGTTTACTACTAACCAGGGACGAGCAGTACTTC.

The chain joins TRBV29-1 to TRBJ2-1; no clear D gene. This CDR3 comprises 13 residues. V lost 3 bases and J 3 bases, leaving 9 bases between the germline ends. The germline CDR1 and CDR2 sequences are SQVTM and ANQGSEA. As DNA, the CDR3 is TGCAGCGTTGAGGGATTCCGCTACAATGAGCAGTTCTTC. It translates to CSVEGFRYNEQFF.

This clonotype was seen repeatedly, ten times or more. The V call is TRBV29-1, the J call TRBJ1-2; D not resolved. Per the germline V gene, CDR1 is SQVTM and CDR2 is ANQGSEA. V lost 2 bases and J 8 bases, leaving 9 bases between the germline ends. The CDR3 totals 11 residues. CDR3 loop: CSVEQTKGYTF. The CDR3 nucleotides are TGCAGCGTTGAACAGACGAAAGGCTACACCTTC.

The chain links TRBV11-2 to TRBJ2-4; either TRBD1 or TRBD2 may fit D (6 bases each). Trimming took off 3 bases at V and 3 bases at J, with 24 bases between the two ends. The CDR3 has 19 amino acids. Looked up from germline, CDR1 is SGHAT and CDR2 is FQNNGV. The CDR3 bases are TGTGCCAGCAGCTTTTTACACTTGAGGGGGGACTTGGACAAAAACATTCAGTACTTC. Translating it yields CASSFLHLRGDLDKNIQYF.

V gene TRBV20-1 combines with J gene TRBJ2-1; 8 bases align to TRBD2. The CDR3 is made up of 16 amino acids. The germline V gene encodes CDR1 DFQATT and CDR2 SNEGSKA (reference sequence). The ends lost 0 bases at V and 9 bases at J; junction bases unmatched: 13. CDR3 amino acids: CSARDPGSGKVGEQFF. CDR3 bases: TGCAGTGCTAGAGATCCAGGTAGCGGGAAGGTTGGTGAGCAGTTCTTC.

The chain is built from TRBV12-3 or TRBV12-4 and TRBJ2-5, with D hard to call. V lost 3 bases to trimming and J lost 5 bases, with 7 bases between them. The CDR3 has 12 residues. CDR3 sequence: CASSLGAETQYF. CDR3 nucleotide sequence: TGTGCCAGCAGTTTGGGTGCGGAGACCCAGTACTTC.

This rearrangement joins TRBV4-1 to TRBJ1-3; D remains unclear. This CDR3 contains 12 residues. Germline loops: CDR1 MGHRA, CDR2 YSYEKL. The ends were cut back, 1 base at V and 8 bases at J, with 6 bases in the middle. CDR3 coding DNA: TGCGCCAGCAGCCAAGGGCGTCACACCATATATTTT. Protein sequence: CASSQGRHTIYF.

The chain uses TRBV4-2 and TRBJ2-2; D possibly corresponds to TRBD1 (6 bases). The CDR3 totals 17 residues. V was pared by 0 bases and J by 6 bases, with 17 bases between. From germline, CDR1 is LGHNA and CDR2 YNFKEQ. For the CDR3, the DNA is TGTGCCAGCAGCCAAGAATTCGGCAGGGGACGATCCGGGGAGCTGTTTTTT. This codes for CASSQEFGRGRSGELFF.

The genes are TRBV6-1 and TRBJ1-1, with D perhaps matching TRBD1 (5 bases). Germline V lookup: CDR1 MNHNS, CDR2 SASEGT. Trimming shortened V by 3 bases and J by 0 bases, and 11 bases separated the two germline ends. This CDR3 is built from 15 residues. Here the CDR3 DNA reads TGTGCCAGCAGTGAGCCGGGGGTCATGAACACTGAAGCTTTCTTT. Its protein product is CASSEPGVMNTEAFF.

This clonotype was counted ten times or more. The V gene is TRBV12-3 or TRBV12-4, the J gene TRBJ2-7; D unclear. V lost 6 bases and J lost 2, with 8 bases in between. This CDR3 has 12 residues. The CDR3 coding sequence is TGTGCCAGCAGCCTGGACCCCTACGAGCAGTACTTC. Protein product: CASSLDPYEQYF.

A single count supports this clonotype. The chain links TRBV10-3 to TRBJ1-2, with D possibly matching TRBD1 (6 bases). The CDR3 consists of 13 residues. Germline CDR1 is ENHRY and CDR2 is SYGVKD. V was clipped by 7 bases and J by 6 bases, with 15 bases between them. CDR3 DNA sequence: TGTGCCATCACCCCGCACAGGGATCATGGCTACACCTTC. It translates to CAITPHRDHGYTF.

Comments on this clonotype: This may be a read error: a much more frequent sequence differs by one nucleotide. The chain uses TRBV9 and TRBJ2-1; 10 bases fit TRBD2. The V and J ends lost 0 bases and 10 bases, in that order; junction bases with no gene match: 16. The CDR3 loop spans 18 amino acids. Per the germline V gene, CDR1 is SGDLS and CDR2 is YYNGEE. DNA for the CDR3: TGTGCCAGCAGCGTAGCTCCTTGGAGCGGGGGGGCCTTGAAGGAGCAGTTCTTC. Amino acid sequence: CASSVAPWSGGALKEQFF.

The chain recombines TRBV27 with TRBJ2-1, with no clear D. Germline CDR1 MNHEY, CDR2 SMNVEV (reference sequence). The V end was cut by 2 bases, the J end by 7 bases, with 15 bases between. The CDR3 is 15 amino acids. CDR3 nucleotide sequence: TGTGCCAGCAGTTTAGAAGGGTGGTCAAAGAATGAGCAGTTCTTC. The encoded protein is CASSLEGWSKNEQFF.

For the CDR3, the DNA is TGCGCCAGCAGCTGGTGGACAGGGGGTTATGGCTACACCTTC. As protein: CASSWWTGGYGYTF. The rearrangement uses TRBV5-1 and TRBJ1-2, with 10 bases identical to TRBD1. The CDR3 length is 14 residues. The germline CDR1 and CDR2 sequences are SGHRS and YFSETQ. After removal of 3 bases from V and 5 bases from J, the junction contained 4 bases not matched to a gene.

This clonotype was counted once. CDR3 nucleotides: TGTGCCAGCACCCTAAGACTAGGCTCCCCGGGTGTCGATGAGCAGTTCTTC. Translated, it gives CASTLRLGSPGVDEQFF. The V and J genes are TRBV27 and TRBJ2-1, with D tentatively TRBD2 (6 bases). This CDR3 has 17 residues. V gave up 7 bases and J gave up 8 bases, with 27 bases separating them. The germline CDR1 and CDR2 sequences are MNHEY and SMNVEV (reference sequence).

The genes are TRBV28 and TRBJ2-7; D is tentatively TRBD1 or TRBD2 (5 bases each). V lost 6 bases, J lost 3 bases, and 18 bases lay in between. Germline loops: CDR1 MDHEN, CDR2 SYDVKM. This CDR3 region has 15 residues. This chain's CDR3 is CASRHPGTASYEQYF. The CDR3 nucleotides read TGTGCCAGCAGACACCCCGGGACCGCAAGCTACGAGCAGTACTTC.

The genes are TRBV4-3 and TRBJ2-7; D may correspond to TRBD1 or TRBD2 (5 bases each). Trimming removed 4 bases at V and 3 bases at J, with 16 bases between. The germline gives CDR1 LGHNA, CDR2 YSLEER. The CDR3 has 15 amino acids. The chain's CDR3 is CASSRGSGIGYEQYF. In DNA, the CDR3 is TGCGCCAGCAGCCGAGGGTCAGGGATCGGCTACGAGCAGTACTTC.